The rows below give T cell receptor beta chains drawn from one sample of a study of control samples from healthy donors and cancer patients. This table comes from immunoSEQ multiplex PCR, and its TCRdb copy is limited to in-frame clones, with some not included. The sample comprises 120,000 to 150,000 clones, 94% of which are singletons, and around 13% rests with the top ten. The material sequenced was blood. Receptors originate from a man aged 35-49 years in good health. Each CDR3 is given with its conserved first and last residue. The order of the fields is J gene, V gene, D gene, clone size, CDR3 DNA, CDR3 protein. A D gene is named only where the DNA matches it firmly. Rows give clone size only sometimes, using once, few, many, or a class for an expanded clone.

TRBJ2-7 | TRBV6-5 | NA | NA | TGTGCCAGCAGTCCCCACGATGGCGGGCAGTACTTC | CASSPHDGGQYF
TRBJ1-5 | TRBV10-2 | NA | NA | TGCGCCAGCAGTGAAGGGACCCAAAGCAATCAGCCCCAGCATTTT | CASSEGTQSNQPQHF
TRBJ1-5 | TRBV21-1 | NA | NA | TGTGCCAGCCGGACCGATGTGTCGCGTCCCCAGCATTTT | CASRTDVSRPQHF
TRBJ2-7 | TRBV4-2 | TRBD2 | NA | TGTGCCAGCAGCAGGGAGGGAATCGGCTACGAGCAGTACTTC | CASSREGIGYEQYF
TRBJ2-1 | TRBV6-5 | NA | NA | TGTGCCAGCAGTACAGTATACAATGAGCAGTTCTTC | CASSTVYNEQFF
TRBJ1-2 | TRBV14 | NA | NA | TGTGCCAGCAGCCGAGATAACTATGGCTACACCTTC | CASSRDNYGYTF
TRBJ2-7 | TRBV5-1 | TRBD1 | NA | TGCGCCAGCAGCGTCTGGACAGGGTCCTACGAGCAGTACTTC | CASSVWTGSYEQYF
TRBJ2-3 | TRBV5-5 | TRBD2 | NA | TGTGCCAGCATCTCTGTGGGGGGGAGCCCAGATACGCAGTATTTT | CASISVGGSPDTQYF
TRBJ1-5 | TRBV5-8 | NA | NA | TGTGCCAGCAGCGATGGGGGGGGTTATAGCAATCAGCCCCAGCATTTT | CASSDGGGYSNQPQHF
TRBJ2-7 | TRBV6-6 | NA | NA | TGTGCCAGCAGTTCCCCATTCGAGCAGTACTTC | CASSSPFEQYF
TRBJ2-2 | TRBV3-1/TRBV3-2 | TRBD2 | NA | TGTGCCAGCAGTCGAGCGGGAGGTGGGGAGCTGTTTTTT | CASSRAGGGELFF
TRBJ2-3 | TRBV5-1 | NA | NA | TGCGCCAGCAGCTTGGTGGGGTTCACAGATACGCAGTATTTT | CASSLVGFTDTQYF
TRBJ2-3 | TRBV19 | TRBD1 | NA | TGTGCCAGTAGTAGGGACAGGGGAACAGATACGCAGTATTTT | CASSRDRGTDTQYF
TRBJ1-2 | TRBV9 | NA | NA | TGTGCCAGCAGCGTAGGCCCCGGGGGCGAACTCTCGGATGGCTACACCTTC | CASSVGPGGELSDGYTF
TRBJ1-6 | TRBV4-1 | NA | NA | TGCGCCAGCAGCCAAGAGTTCGGAGGGAGGAACTATAATTCACCCCTCCACTTT | CASSQEFGGRNYNSPLHF
TRBJ2-5 | TRBV5-1 | TRBD2 | NA | TGCGCCAGCAGCTTGGGCGGTAGCGGGACCTCCGGGGAGACCCAGTACTTC | CASSLGGSGTSGETQYF
TRBJ2-5 | TRBV15 | NA | few | TGTGCCACCAGCAGAACGAGTATACTAGCAAGAGAGACCCAGTACTTC | CATSRTSILARETQYF
TRBJ1-5 | TRBV6-5 | NA | NA | TGTGCCAGCAGCAAAAAAGGGGTGCGGCCCCAGCATTTT | CASSKKGVRPQHF
TRBJ1-2 | TRBV4-3 | NA | NA | TGCGCCAGCAGCCAAGATCCCGGGACACCAGACGACACCTTC | CASSQDPGTPDDTF
TRBJ2-7 | TRBV4-2 | NA | NA | TGTGCCAGCAGCCAGGGGGAGGGGGTGTACGAGCAGTACTTC | CASSQGEGVYEQYF
TRBJ2-2 | TRBV18 | NA | once | TGTGCCAGCTCACCTGACAGCTACACCGGGGAGCTGTTTTTT | CASSPDSYTGELFF
TRBJ1-1 | TRBV30 | NA | NA | TGTGCCTGGAGTGTAGGGTCCAGGTTCGGCACTGAAGCTTTCTTT | CAWSVGSRFGTEAFF
TRBJ2-3 | TRBV24-1 | TRBD1 | NA | TGTGCCACCAGTGATTTGCGGACAGGGAATACAGATACGCAGTATTTT | CATSDLRTGNTDTQYF
TRBJ2-6 | TRBV5-1 | NA | NA | TGCGCCAGCAGCTTGGGACCTGAGGACCGCTCTGGGGCCAACGTCCTGACTTTC | CASSLGPEDRSGANVLTF
TRBJ1-6 | TRBV14 | NA | once | TGTGCCAGCAGCTCCGAACAGGGATTTGATTCACCCCTCCACTTT | CASSSEQGFDSPLHF
TRBJ2-4 | TRBV28 | NA | NA | TGTGCCAGCAGTTTACCCACCGCCAAAAACATTCAGTACTTC | CASSLPTAKNIQYF
TRBJ2-2 | TRBV15 | TRBD2 | NA | TGTGGCCCAAGCGGGAGGACTAACACCGGGGAGCTGTTTTTT | CGPSGRTNTGELFF
TRBJ2-7 | TRBV5-3 | NA | once | TGTGCCAGAACTGGGCCCTACGAGCAGTACTTC | CARTGPYEQYF
TRBJ1-4 | TRBV7-9 | TRBD1 | NA | TGTGCCAGCAGCGCCGGACAGGGGGTGGCGTCGGCTAATGAAAAACTGTTTTTT | CASSAGQGVASANEKLFF
TRBJ2-1 | TRBV6-2/TRBV6-3 | NA | once | TGTGCCAGCAGTTACTCCGCTTCTCCCTACAATGAGCAGTTCTTC | CASSYSASPYNEQFF
TRBJ1-5 | TRBV6-6 | TRBD1 | NA | TGTGCCAGCAGCCCGACAGGGAGCAATCAGCCCCAGCATTTT | CASSPTGSNQPQHF
TRBJ1-1 | TRBV9 | TRBD1 | once | TGTGCCAGCAGCGGACCATTGAACAGGGGCAACACTGAAGCTTTCTTT | CASSGPLNRGNTEAFF
TRBJ1-1 | TRBV7-3 | NA | NA | TGTGCCAGCAGCTTAGGGGGCCCGAACACTGAAGCTTTCTTT | CASSLGGPNTEAFF
TRBJ1-5 | TRBV2 | NA | NA | TGTGCCAGCAGGGAGACAGGTCCGGGGACTCAGCCCCAGCATTTT | CASRETGPGTQPQHF
TRBJ2-1 | TRBV5-4 | NA | once | TGTGCCAGCAGCTATCTAGCGGAGCAGTTCTTC | CASSYLAEQFF
TRBJ2-2 | TRBV5-4 | NA | NA | TGTGCCAGCAGCTCTAAACAGGCCGCGAGCCCCGGGGAGCTGTTTTTT | CASSSKQAASPGELFF
TRBJ2-1 | TRBV6-5 | NA | NA | TGTGCCGCAGCCGGGACGACTTTTGATGAGCAGTTCTTC | CAAAGTTFDEQFF
TRBJ1-2 | TRBV9 | NA | NA | TGTGCCAGCAGCGGTAGTCTCAGACAGGAGGAGAACTATGGCTACACCTTC | CASSGSLRQEENYGYTF
TRBJ1-1 | TRBV11-3 | TRBD1 | NA | TGTGCCAGAATCACGTATGCCCGGGGACAGTGGACCCAAACTACTGAAGCTTTCTTT | CARITYARGQWTQTTEAFF
TRBJ2-6 | TRBV7-9 | TRBD1 | NA | TGTGCCAGCAGCTCCAGACAGGGGACCTCTGGGGCCAACGTCCTGACTTTC | CASSSRQGTSGANVLTF
TRBJ2-5 | TRBV11-2 | NA | NA | TGTGCCAGCAGCCCCAGCCGCAGGGGAGAGACCCAGTACTTC | CASSPSRRGETQYF
TRBJ1-3 | TRBV5-6 | NA | NA | TGTGCCAGCAGCTTGAGGTGGGCGCCTGGAAACACCATATATTTT | CASSLRWAPGNTIYF
TRBJ2-2 | TRBV2 | NA | NA | TGTGCCAGCAGGCCATACGACGGCAGGGGCCGCACCGGGGAGCTGTTTTTT | CASRPYDGRGRTGELFF
TRBJ1-2 | TRBV3-1/TRBV3-2 | NA | NA | TGTGCCAGCAGCCAAGGTCTTGTAGGCTACACCTTC | CASSQGLVGYTF
TRBJ1-5 | TRBV19 | TRBD1 | NA | TGTGCCAGTAGTCAGGGACAGGGGGGCAATCAGCCCCAGCATTTT | CASSQGQGGNQPQHF
TRBJ2-2 | TRBV3-1/TRBV3-2 | TRBD2 | NA | TGTGCCAGCAGCCTTAGCGGGGCGGGCACCGGGGAGCTGTTTTTT | CASSLSGAGTGELFF
TRBJ2-7 | TRBV5-1 | NA | NA | TGCGCCAGCAGCTTAGGAGCGGTCTATGCCTACGAGCAGTACTTC | CASSLGAVYAYEQYF
TRBJ2-1 | TRBV29-1 | TRBD1 | NA | TGCAGCGTTGAAGATCTCCAGGGGGTCTACAATGAGCAGTTCTTC | CSVEDLQGVYNEQFF
TRBJ1-1 | TRBV5-1 | NA | once | TGCGCCAGCAGCTTGGCCGAAGGGGGTTGGGTGAACACTGAAGCTTTCTTT | CASSLAEGGWVNTEAFF
TRBJ2-1 | TRBV4-3 | NA | few | TGCGCCAGCAGCCAAGACAGCAGCTCCTACAATGAGCAGTTCTTC | CASSQDSSSYNEQFF
TRBJ2-1 | TRBV5-1 | TRBD2 | NA | TGCGCCAGCAGCATAAGCGGGGGCCCTATTCTCGGGGAGCAGTTCTTC | CASSISGGPILGEQFF
TRBJ1-4 | TRBV7-8 | NA | NA | TGTGCCAGCAGCCCCCTGATCCTCCCGGGGTCTAATGAAAAACTGTTTTTT | CASSPLILPGSNEKLFF
TRBJ2-5 | TRBV14 | NA | once | TGTGCCAGCAGCCCCACGACAGTCCAAGAGACCCAGTACTTC | CASSPTTVQETQYF
TRBJ1-4 | TRBV5-8 | TRBD1 | NA | TGTGCCAGCAGCCTAGGACAGGCAACTAATGAAAAACTGTTTTTT | CASSLGQATNEKLFF
TRBJ1-1 | TRBV5-1 | TRBD1 | NA | TGCGCCAGCAGCTTAGGGGGCGAAGCTTTCTTT | CASSLGGEAFF